One T cell receptor beta chain is described in this entry. Its specificity is unknown. The data were taken from a study of OX40 agonist ivuxolimab in advanced cancers. On the study more broadly: Patients took ivuxolimab, an agonistic anti-OX40 (CD134) antibody.

Findings of the study overall: Relative to CD4+ cells, CD8+ T cells on average had more expanded clones. Normalized T-cell clonal expansion was also low in a subset of nonresponders.

The CDR3 has 16 residues. CDR1 is SGHRS, CDR2 YFSETQ, per germline. V dropped 4 bases and J dropped 7 bases, with 21 bases sitting between them. Profiled with immunoSEQ multiplex PCR; TCRdb holds only in-frame clones, not every one. The sample carries some 95,000 clones, 90% to 95% recorded once. The chain joins TRBV5-1 to TRBJ2-1; a weak D match, TRBD1 (7 bases). The sample consisted of CD4+ or CD8+ T cells sorted from blood, taken in a trial of the OX40 agonist ivuxolimab. The TCR was taken from an adult with an advanced solid tumor such as melanoma, head and neck, liver or kidney cancer. CDR3 residues: CASSSWRQGGGNEQFF. DNA for the CDR3: TGCGCCAGCAGCAGCTGGCGACAGGGTGGGGGGAATGAGCAGTTCTTC.